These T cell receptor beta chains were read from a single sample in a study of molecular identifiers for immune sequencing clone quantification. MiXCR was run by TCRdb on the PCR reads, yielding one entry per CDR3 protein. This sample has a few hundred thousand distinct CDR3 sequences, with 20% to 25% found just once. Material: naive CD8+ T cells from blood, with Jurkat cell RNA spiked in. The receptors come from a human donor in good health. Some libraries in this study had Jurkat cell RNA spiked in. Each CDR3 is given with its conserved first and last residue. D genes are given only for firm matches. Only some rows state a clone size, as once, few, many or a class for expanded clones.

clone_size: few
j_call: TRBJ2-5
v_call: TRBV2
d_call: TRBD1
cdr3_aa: CTVGDSYQETQYF
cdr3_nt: TGTACAGTCGGGGACAGCTACCAAGAGACCCAGTACTTC

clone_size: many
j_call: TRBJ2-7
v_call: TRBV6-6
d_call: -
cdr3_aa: CASSLTHEQYF
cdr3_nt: TGTGCCAGCAGCCTGACCCACGAGCAGTACTTC

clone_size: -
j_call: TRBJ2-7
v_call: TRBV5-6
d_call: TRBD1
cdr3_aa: CASRATGTATEQYF
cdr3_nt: TGTGCCAGCAGGGCTACCGGGACAGCTACCGAGCAGTACTTC

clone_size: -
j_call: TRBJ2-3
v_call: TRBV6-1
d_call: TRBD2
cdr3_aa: CASSQSSGLETDTQYF
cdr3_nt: TGTGCCAGCAGTCAATCTTCGGGACTAGAGACAGATACGCAGTATTTT

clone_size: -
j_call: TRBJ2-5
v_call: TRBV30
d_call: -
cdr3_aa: CARSGVGTQYF
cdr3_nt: TGTGCCAGGAGTGGCGTTGGGACCCAGTACTTC

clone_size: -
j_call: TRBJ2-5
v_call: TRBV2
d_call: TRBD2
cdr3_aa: CASSSDFPGLAGEEQETQYF
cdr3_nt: TGTGCCAGCAGTTCAGATTTTCCTGGACTAGCGGGGGAGGAACAAGAGACCCAGTACTTC

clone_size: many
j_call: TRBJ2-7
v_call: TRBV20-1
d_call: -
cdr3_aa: CSARGAVSGQPSSYEQYF
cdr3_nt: TGCAGTGCTAGAGGCGCCGTCTCAGGACAGCCAAGCTCCTACGAGCAGTACTTC

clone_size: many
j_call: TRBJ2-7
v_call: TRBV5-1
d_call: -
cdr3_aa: CASKPPGGEQYF
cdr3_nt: TGCGCCAGCAAGCCCCCCGGGGGCGAGCAGTACTTC

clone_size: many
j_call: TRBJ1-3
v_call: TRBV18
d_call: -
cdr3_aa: CASSPSWVLPDTIYF
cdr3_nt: TGTGCCAGCTCACCTAGCTGGGTTCTTCCGGACACCATATATTTT

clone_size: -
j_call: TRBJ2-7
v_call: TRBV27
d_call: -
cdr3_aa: CATGASTISYEQYF
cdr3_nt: TGTGCCACGGGGGCTTCCACCATCTCCTACGAGCAGTACTTC

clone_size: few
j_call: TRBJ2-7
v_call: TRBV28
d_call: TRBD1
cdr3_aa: CASSLRGLNVEQYF
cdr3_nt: TGTGCCAGCAGTTTGAGGGGGCTGAACGTCGAGCAGTACTTC

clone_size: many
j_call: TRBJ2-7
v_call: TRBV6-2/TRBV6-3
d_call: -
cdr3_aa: CASSYGLWEQYF
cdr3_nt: TGTGCCAGCAGTTACGGACTGTGGGAGCAGTACTTC

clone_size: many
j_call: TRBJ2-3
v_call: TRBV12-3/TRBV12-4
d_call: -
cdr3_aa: CASSSTEVLKISTDTQYF
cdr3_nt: TGTGCCAGCAGTTCCACAGAGGTACTTAAAATCAGCACAGATACGCAGTATTTT

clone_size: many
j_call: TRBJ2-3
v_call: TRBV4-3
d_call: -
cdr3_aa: CASSQDSGGVTDTQYF
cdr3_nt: TGCGCCAGCAGCCAAGATAGTGGGGGAGTGACAGATACGCAGTATTTT

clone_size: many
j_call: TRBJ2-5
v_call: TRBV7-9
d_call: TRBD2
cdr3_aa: CASSSGTSGGSYQETQYF
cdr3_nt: TGTGCCAGCAGCTCAGGGACTAGCGGGGGGTCGTACCAAGAGACCCAGTACTTC

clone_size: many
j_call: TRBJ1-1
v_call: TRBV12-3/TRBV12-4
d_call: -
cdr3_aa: CASSLAVGSTEAFF
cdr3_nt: TGTGCCAGCAGTTTAGCGGTGGGTAGCACTGAAGCTTTCTTT

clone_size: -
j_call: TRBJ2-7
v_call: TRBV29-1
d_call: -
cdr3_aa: CSVESGSGEQYF
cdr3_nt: TGCAGCGTTGAGTCCGGTTCTGGCGAGCAGTACTTC

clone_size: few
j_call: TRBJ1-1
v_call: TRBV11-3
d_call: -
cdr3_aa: CASSSSGAEAFF
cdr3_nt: TGTGCCAGCAGTTCAAGTGGGGCTGAAGCTTTCTTT

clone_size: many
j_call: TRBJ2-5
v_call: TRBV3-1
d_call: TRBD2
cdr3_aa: CASSDETASGGLRQETQYF
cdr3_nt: TGTGCCAGCAGCGACGAAACCGCTAGCGGGGGGCTGCGACAAGAGACCCAGTACTTC

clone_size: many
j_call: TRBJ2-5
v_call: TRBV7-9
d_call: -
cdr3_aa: CASKDRESQETQYF
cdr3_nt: TGTGCCAGCAAAGACCGGGAATCCCAAGAGACCCAGTACTTC

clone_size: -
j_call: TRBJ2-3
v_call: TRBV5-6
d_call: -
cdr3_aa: CASTLGTDTQYF
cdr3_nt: TGTGCCAGCACCCTGGGCACAGATACGCAGTATTTT

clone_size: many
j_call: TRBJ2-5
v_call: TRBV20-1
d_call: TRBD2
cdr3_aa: CSARVIAGGEETQYF
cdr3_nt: TGCAGTGCTAGAGTCATAGCGGGAGGCGAAGAGACCCAGTACTTC

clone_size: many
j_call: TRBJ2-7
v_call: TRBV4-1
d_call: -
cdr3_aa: CASSPGPLFYEQYF
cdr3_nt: TGCGCCAGCAGCCCGGGACCGCTTTTCTACGAGCAGTACTTC

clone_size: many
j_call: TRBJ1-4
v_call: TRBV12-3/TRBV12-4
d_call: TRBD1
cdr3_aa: CASSPRGMSEKLFF
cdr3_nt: TGTGCCAGCAGTCCCAGGGGGATGAGTGAAAAACTGTTTTTT

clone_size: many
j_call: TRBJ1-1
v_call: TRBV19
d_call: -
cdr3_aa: CATHNTEAFF
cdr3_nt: TGTGCCACTCACAACACTGAAGCTTTCTTT

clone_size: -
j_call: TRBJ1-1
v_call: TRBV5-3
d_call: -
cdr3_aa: CASRPESKPEAFF
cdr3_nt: TGTGCCAGCCGACCCGAAAGCAAACCTGAAGCTTTCTTT

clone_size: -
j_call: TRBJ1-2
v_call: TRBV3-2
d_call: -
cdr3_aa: CASSQDRRGGLISPNYGYTF
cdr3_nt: TGTGCCAGCAGCCAAGATCGAAGAGGGGGCCTGATTTCCCCTAACTATGGCTACACCTTC

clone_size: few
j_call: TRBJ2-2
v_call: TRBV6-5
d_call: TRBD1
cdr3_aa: CASSPLTGAGELFF
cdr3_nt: TGTGCCAGCAGCCCATTAACAGGGGCCGGGGAGCTGTTTTTT

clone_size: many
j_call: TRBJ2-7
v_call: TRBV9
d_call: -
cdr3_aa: CASSLDLAHEQYF
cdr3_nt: TGTGCCAGCAGCCTGGACTTGGCCCACGAGCAGTACTTC

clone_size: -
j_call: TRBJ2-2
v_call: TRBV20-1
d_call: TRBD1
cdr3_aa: CSARFTGATGELFF
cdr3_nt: TGCAGTGCTAGATTCACAGGGGCCACCGGGGAGCTGTTTTTT

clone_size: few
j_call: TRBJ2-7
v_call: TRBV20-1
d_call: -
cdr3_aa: CSARDPGPYEQYF
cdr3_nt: TGCAGTGCTAGAGACCCAGGGCCCTACGAGCAGTACTTC